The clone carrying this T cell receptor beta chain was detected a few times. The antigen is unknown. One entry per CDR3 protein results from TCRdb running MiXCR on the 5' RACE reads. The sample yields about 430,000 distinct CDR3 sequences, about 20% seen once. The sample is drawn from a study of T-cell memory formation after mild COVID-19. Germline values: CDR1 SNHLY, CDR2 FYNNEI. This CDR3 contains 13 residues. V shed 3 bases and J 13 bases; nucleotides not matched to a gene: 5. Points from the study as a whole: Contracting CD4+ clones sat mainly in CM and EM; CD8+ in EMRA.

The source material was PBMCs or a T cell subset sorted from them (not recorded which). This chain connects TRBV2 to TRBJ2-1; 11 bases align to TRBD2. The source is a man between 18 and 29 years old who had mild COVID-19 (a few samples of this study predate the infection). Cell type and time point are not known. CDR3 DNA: TGTGCCAGCAGTGACGCTACTAGCGGGGGTCAGTTCTTC. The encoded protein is CASSDATSGGQFF.